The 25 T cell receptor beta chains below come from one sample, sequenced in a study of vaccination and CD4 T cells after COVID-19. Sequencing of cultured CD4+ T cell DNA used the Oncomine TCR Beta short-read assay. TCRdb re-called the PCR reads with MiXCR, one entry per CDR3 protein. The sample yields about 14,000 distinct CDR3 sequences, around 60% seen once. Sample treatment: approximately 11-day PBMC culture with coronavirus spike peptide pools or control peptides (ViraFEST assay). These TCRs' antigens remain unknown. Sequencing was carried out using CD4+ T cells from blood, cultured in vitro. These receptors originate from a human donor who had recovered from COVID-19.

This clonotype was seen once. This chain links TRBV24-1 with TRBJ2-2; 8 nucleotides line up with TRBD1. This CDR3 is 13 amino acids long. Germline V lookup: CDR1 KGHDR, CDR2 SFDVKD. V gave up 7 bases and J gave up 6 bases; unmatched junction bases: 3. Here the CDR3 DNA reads TGTGCCACCAGGCTACAGGGGGCCGGGGAGCTGTTTTTT. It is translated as CATRLQGAGELFF.

The CDR3 region has the DNA TGTGCCAGTAGTATTGGGGCCACAGATACGCAGTATTTT. The encoded protein is CASSIGATDTQYF. The chain employs TRBV19 and TRBJ2-3; D might be TRBD1 (5 bases). CDR3 length: 13 amino acids. From germline, CDR1 is LNHDA and CDR2 SQIVND (reference sequence). Between the trimmed V and J ends, which lost 3 bases and 2 bases, there was a span of 6 bases. Variable domain in full (rest from reference TRBV19 and TRBJ2-3): DGGITQSPKYLFRKEGQNVTLSCEQNLNHDAMYWYRQDPGQGLRLIYYSQIVNDFQKGDIAEGYSVSREKKESFPLTVTSAQKNPTAFYLCASSIGATDTQYFGPGTRLTVL.

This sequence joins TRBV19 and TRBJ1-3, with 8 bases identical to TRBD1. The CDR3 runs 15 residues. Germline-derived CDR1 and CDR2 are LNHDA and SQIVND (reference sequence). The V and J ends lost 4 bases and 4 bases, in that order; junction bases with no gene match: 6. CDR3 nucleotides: TGTGCCAGTAGTAACCAGGGGGCGAGAGGAAACACCATATATTTT. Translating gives CASSNQGARGNTIYF.

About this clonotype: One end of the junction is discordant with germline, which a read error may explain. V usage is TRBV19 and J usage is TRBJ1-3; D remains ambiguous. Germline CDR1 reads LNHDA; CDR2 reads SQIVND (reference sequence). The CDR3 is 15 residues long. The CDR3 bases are TGTGCCAGTAGTTTAGACGTAAGCTCTGGAAACACCATATATTTT. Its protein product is CASSLDVSSGNTIYF.

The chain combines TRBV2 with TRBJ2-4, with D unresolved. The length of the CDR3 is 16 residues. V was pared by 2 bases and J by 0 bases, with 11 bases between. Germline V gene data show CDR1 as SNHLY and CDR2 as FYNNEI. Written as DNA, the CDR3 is TGTGCCAGCAGTGAATCTTCTCTCTTAGCCAAAAACATTCAGTACTTC. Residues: CASSESSLLAKNIQYF.

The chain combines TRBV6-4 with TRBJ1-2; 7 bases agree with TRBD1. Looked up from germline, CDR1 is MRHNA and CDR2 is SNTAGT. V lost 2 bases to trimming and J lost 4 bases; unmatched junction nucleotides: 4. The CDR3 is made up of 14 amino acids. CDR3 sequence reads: CASSDPGTAYGYTF. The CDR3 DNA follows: TGTGCCAGCAGTGACCCGGGGACAGCCTATGGCTACACCTTC.

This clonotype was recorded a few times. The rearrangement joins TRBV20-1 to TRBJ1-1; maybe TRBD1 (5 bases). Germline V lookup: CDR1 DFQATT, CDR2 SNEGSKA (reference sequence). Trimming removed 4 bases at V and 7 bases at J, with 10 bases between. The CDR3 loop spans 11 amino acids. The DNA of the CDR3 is TGCAGTGCTATCCTGGGGGTTGAAGCTTTCTTT. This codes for CSAILGVEAFF.

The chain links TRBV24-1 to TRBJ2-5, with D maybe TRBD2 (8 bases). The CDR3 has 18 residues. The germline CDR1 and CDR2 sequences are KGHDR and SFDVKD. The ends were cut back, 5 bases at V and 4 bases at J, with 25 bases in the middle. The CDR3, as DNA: TGTGCCACCAGTGGTCGTGAGCGGGAGTGCCCAGGGGGAGAGACCCAGTACTTC. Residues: CATSGRERECPGGETQYF.

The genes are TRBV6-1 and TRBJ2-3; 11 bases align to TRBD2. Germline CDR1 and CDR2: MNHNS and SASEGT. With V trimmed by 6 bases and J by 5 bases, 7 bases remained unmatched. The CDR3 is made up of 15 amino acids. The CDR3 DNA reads TGTGCCAGCAGACTTCTAGCGGGGGGCCAAGATACGCAGTATTTT. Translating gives CASRLLAGGQDTQYF.

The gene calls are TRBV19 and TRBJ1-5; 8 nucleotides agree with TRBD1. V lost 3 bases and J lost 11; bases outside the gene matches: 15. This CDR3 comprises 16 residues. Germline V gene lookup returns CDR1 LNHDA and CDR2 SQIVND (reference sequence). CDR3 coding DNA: TGTGCCAGTAGTATTCCAGCCGGGACAGGACCAAGGGCCCAGCATTTT. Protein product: CASSIPAGTGPRAQHF.

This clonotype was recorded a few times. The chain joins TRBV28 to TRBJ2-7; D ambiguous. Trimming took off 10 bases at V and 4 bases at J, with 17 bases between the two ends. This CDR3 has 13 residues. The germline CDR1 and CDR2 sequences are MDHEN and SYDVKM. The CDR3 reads CATLGGLFYEQYF. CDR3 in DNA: TGTGCCACCCTCGGCGGTCTCTTTTACGAGCAGTACTTC.

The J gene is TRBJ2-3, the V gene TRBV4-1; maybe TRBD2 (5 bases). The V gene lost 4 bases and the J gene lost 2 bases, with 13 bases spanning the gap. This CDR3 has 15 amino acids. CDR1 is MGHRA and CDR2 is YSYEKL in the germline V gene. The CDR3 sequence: CASSRIGGSTDTQYF. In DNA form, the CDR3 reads TGCGCCAGCAGCCGGATCGGAGGATCCACAGATACGCAGTATTTT.

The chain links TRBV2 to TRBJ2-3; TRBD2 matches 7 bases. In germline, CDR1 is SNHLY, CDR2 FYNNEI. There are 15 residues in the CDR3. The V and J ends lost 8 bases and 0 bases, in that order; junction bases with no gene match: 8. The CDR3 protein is CASGIGGLSTDTQYF. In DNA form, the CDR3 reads TGTGCCAGCGGAATTGGGGGACTAAGCACAGATACGCAGTATTTT. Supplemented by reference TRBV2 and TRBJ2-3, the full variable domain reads EPEVTQTPSHQVTQMGQEVILRCVPISNHLYFYWYRQILGQKVEFLVSFYNNEISEKSEIFDDQFSVERPDGSNFTLKIRSTKLEDSAMYFCASGIGGLSTDTQYFGPGTRLTVL.

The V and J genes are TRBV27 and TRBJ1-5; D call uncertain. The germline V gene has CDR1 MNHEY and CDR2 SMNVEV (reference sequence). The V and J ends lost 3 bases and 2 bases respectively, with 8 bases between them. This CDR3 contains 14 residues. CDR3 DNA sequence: TGTGCCAGCAGTTTCCAGGCTGGCAATCAGCCCCAGCATTTT. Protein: CASSFQAGNQPQHF.

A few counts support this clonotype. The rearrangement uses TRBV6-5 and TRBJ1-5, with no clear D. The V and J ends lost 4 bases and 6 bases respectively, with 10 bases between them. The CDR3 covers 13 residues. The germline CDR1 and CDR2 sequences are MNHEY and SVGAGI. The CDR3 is CASSSSLLQPQHF. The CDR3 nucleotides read TGTGCCAGCAGTTCCTCCCTGCTTCAGCCCCAGCATTTT.

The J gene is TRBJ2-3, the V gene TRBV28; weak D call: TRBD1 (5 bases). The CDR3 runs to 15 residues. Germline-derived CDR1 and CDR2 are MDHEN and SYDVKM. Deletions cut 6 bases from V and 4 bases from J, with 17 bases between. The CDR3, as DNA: TGTGCCAGCAGCTCTGGGGCAGGTGGAGCAGATACGCAGTATTTT. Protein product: CASSSGAGGADTQYF.

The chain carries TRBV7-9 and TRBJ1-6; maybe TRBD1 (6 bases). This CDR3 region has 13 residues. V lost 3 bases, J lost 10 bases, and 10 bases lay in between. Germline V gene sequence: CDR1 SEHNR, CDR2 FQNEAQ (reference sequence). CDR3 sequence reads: CASSFRGRSPLHF. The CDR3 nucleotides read TGTGCCAGCAGCTTCAGGGGACGATCACCCCTCCACTTT.

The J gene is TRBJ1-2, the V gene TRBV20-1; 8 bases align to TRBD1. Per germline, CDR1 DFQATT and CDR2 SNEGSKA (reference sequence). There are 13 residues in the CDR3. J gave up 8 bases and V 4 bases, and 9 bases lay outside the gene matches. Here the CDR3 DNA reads TGCAGTGCTATGACAGGGGAGGGAGGGGGCTACACCTTC. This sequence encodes CSAMTGEGGGYTF.

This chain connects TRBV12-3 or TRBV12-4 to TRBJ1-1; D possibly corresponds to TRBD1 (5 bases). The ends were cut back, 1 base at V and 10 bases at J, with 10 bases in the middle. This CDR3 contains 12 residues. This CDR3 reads CASSLDKGPAFF. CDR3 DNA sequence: TGTGCCAGCAGTTTAGACAAGGGACCAGCTTTCTTT.

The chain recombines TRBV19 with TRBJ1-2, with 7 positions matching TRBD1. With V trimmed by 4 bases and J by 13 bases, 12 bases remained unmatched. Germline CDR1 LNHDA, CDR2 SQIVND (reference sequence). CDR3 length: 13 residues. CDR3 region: CASSTRTGLGFTF. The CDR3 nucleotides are TGTGCCAGTAGTACAAGGACAGGCCTGGGATTCACCTTC.

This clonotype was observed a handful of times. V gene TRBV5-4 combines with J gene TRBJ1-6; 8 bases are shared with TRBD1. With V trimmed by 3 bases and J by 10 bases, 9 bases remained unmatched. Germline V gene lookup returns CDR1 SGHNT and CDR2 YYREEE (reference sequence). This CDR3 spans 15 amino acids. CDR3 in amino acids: CASSSGQGLGSPLHF. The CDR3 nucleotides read TGTGCCAGCAGCTCAGGACAGGGCTTAGGCTCACCCCTCCACTTT. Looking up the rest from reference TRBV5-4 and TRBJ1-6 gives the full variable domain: ETGVTQSPTHLIKTRGQQVTLRCSSQSGHNTVSWYQQALGQGPQFIFQYYREEENGRGNFPPRFSGLQFPNYSSELNVNALELDDSALYLCASSSGQGLGSPLHFGNGTRLTVT.

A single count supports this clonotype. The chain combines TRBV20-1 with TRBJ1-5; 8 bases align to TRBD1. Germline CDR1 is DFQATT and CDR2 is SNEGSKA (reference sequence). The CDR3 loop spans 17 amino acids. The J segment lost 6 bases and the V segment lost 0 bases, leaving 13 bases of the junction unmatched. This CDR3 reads CSAREVGGTGGSQPQHF. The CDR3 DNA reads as TGCAGTGCTAGAGAGGTAGGGGGAACAGGGGGAAGTCAGCCCCAGCATTTT.

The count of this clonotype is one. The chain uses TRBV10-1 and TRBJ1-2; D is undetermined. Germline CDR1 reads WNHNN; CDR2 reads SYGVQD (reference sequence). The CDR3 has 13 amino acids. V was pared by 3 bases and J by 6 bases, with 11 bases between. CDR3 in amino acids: CASSDTRLHGYTF. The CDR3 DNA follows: TGCGCCAGCAGTGACACCCGGCTTCATGGCTACACCTTC.

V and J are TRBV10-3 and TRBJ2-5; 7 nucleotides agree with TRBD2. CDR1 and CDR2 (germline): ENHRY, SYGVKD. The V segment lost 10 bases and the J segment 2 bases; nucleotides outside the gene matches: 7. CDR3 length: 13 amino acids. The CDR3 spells CATKRDYQETQYF. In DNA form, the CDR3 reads TGTGCCACCAAGCGGGACTATCAAGAGACCCAGTACTTC.

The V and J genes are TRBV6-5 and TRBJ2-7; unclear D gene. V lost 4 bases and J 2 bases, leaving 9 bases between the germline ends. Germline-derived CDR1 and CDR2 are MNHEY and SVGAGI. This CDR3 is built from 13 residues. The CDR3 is CASSFLLAYEQYF. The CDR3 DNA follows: TGTGCCAGCAGTTTTCTTCTAGCCTACGAGCAGTACTTC.